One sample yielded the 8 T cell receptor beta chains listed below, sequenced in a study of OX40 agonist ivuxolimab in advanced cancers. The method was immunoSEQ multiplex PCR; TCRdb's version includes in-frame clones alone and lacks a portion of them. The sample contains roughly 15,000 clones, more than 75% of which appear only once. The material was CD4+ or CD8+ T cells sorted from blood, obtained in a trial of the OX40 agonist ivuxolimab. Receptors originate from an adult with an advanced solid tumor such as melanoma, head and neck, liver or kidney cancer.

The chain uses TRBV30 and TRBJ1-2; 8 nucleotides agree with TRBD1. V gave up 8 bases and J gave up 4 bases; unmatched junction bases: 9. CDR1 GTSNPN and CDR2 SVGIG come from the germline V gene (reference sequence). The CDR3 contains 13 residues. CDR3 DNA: TGTGCCCGTCGAACAGGGGGGCCCTATGGCTACACCTTC. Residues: CARRTGGPYGYTF.

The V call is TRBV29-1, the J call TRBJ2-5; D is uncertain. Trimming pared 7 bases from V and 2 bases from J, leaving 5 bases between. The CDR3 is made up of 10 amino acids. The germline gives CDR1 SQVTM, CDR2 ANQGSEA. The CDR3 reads CSAAQETQYF. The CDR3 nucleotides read TGCAGCGCGGCGCAAGAGACCCAGTACTTC. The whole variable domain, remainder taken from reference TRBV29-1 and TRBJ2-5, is SAVISQKPSRDICQRGTSLTIQCQVDSQVTMMFWYRQQPGQSLTLIATANQGSEATYESGFVIDKFPISRPNLTFSTLTVSNMSPEDSSIYLCSAAQETQYFGPGTRLLVL.

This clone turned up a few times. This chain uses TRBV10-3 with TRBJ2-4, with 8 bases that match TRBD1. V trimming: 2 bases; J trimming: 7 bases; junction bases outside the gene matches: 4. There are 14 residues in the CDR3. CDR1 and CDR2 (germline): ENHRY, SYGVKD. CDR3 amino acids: CAISEGQGGNIQYF. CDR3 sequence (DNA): TGTGCCATCAGTGAGGGACAGGGTGGCAACATTCAGTACTTC.

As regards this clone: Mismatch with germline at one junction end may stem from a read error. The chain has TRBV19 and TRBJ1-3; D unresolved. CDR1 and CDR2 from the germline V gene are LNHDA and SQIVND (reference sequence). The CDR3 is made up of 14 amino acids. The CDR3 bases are TGTGCTACTCGCTTAGGCAGTTCTGGAAACACCATACATTTT. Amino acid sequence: CATRLGSSGNTIHF. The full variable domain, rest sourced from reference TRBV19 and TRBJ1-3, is DGGITQSPKYLFRKEGQNVTLSCEQNLNHDAMYWYRQDPGQGLRLIYYSQIVNDFQKGDIAEGYSVSREKKESFPLTVTSAQKNPTAFYLCATRLGSSGNTIHFGEGSWLTVV.

The DNA for the CDR3 is TGTGCCACGCACGGAGGCGGGAGAGCGTATGAGCAGTACTTC. It specifies CATHGGGRAYEQYF. The chain employs TRBV28 and TRBJ2-7, with TRBD2 matching 7 bases. The germline V gene has CDR1 MDHEN and CDR2 SYDVKM. V dropped 10 bases and J dropped 7; count of bases not matched to a gene: 16. This CDR3 spans 14 amino acids.

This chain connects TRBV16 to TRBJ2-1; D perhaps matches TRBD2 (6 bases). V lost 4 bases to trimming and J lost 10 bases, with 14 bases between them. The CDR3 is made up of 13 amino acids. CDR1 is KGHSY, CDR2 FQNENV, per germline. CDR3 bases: TGTGCCAGCAGCCTACAAAGCCGGGGGGAGCAGTTCTTC. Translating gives CASSLQSRGEQFF.

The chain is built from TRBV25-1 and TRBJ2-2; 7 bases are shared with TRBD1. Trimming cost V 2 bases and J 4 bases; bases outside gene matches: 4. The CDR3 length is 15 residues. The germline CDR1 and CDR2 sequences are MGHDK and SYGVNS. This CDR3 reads CASSEEGAGTGELFF. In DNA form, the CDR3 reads TGTGCCAGCAGTGAAGAGGGGGCTGGCACCGGGGAGCTGTTTTTT.

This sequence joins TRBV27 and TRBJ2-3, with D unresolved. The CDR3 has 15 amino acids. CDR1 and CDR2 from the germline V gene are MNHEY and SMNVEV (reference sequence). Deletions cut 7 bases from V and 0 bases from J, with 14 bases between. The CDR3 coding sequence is TGTGCCAGCATGATAAAAGGGCCTAGCACAGATACGCAGTATTTT. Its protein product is CASMIKGPSTDTQYF.